This T cell receptor (beta chain) originates from a study of CD8+CD57+ T cells in acquired aplastic anemia. Study at large: DNA recovered from sorted CD4+ and CD8+ cells had a mean of approximately 3.2 ug. Healthy-donor CD4+ cells averaged approximately 10 million reads.

This clonotype came up many times. Its antigen is unidentified. General study results and limits: Overlapping CD8+ CDR3 repertoires of patients and controls contained about 27 shared sequences. Patients and healthy controls showed no significant CD8+ Simpson's diversity difference.

Genomic DNA templated the TCR beta VDJ and CDR3 profiling. TCRdb passed the reads through MiXCR, listing each CDR3 protein once. The table records more than 150,000 distinct CDR3 sequences, 45% to 50% of them present only once. The CDR3 runs to 15 residues. Germline CDR1 is LNHNV and CDR2 is YYDKDF (reference sequence). Trimming pared 2 bases from V and 2 bases from J, leaving 11 bases between. The J gene is TRBJ2-3, the V gene TRBV15; perhaps TRBD1 as D (6 bases). The material sequenced was sorted CD4+, CD8+, or CD8+CD57+ T cells (not recorded which) from PBMCs. This TCR was recovered from a human donor in good health. The CDR3 DNA reads as TGTGCCACCAGCAGAACCAGGGGACCCACAGATACGCAGTATTTT. Protein sequence: CATSRTRGPTDTQYF.